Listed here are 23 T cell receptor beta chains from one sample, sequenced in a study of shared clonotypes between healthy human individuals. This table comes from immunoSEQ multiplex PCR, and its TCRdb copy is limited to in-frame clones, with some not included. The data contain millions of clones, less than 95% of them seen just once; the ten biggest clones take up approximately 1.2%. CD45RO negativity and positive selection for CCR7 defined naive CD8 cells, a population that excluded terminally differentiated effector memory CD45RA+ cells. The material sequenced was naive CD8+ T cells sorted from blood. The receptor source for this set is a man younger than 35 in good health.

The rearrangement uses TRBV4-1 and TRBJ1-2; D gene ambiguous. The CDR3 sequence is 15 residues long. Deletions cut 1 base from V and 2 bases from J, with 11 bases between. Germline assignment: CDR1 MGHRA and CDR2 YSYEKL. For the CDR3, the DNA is TGCGCCAGCAGCCAAGCTCAGGCGGGGAACTATGGCTACACCTTC. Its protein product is CASSQAQAGNYGYTF.

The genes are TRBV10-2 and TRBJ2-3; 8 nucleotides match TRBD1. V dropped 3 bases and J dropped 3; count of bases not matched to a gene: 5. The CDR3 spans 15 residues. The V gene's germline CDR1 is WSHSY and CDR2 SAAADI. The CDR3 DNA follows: TGCGCCAGCAGTGACCGGCAGGGGGCTACAGATACGCAGTATTTT. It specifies CASSDRQGATDTQYF.

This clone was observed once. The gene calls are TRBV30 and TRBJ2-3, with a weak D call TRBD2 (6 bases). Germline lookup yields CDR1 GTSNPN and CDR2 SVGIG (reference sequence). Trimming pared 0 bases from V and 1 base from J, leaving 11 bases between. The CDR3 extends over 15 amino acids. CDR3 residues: CAWSVLASGTDTQYF. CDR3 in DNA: TGTGCCTGGAGTGTACTGGCTAGCGGCACAGATACGCAGTATTTT. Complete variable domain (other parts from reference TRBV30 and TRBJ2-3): SQTIHQWPATLVQPVGSPLSLECTVEGTSNPNLYWYRQAAGRGLQLLFYSVGIGQISSEVPQNLSASRPQDRQFILSSKKLLLSDSGFYLCAWSVLASGTDTQYFGPGTRLTVL.

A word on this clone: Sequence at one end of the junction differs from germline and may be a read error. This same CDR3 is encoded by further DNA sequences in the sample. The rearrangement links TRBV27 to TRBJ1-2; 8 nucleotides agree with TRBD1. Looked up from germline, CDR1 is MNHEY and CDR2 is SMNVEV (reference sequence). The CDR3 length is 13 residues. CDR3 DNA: TGTGCCAGTAGTTTAGGACAGGGTGGCGGCTACACCTTC. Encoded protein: CASSLGQGGGYTF.

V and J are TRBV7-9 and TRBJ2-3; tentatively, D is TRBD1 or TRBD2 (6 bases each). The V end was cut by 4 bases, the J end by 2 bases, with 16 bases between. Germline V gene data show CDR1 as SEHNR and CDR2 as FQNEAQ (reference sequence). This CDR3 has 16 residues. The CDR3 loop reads CASSSWGAPYTDTQYF. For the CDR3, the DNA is TGTGCCAGCAGCTCTTGGGGGGCCCCGTACACAGATACGCAGTATTTT.

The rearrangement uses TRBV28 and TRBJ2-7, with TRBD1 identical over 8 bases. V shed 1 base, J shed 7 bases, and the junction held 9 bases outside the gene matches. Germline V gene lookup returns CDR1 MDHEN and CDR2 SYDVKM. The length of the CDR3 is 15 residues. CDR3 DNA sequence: TGTGCCAGCAGTTTATCGGCAGGGGGCCTTGAGGAGCAGTACTTC. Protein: CASSLSAGGLEEQYF.

CDR3 coding DNA: TGTGCCAGCAGCGACCCGGGACAGGGGAACACTGAAGCTTTCTTT. Protein product: CASSDPGQGNTEAFF. The chain combines TRBV9 with TRBJ1-1, with 9 bases matching TRBD1. Germline values: CDR1 SGDLS, CDR2 YYNGEE. The CDR3 is 15 amino acids. Trimming took 3 bases from V and 1 from J; bases not matched to a gene: 4.

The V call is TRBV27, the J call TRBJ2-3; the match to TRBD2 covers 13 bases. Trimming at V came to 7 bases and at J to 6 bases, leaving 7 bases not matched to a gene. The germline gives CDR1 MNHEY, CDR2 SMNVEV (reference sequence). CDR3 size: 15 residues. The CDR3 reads CASTVTSGGADTQYF. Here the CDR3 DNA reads TGTGCCAGCACGGTAACTAGCGGGGGGGCTGATACGCAGTATTTT.

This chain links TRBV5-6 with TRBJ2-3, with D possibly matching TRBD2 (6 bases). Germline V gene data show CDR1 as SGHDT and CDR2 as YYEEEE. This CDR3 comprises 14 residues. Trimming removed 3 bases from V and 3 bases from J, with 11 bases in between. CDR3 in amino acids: CASSSEGLTDTQYF. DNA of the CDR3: TGTGCCAGCAGCTCGGAGGGCCTAACAGATACGCAGTATTTT.

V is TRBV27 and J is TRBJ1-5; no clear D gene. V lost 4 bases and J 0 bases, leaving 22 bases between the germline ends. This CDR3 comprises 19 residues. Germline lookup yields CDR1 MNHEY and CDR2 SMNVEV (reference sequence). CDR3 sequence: CASSSLVGMGSYSNQPQHF. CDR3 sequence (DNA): TGTGCCAGCAGTTCGTTAGTGGGGATGGGAAGTTATAGCAATCAGCCCCAGCATTTT.

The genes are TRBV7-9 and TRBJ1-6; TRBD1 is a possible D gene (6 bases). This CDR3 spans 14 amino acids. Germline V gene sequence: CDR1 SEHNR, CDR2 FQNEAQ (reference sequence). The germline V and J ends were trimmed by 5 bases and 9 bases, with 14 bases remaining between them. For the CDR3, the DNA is TGTGCCAGCAGCCCAGGGGCTTGGGGTTCACCCCTCCACTTT. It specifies CASSPGAWGSPLHF.

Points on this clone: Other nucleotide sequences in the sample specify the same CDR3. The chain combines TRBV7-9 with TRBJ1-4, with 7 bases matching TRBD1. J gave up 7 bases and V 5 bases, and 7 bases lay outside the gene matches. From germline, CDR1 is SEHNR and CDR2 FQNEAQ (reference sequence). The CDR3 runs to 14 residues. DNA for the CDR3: TGTGCCAGCAGCGTACAGGGGAGTTCTGAAAAACTGTTTTTT. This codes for CASSVQGSSEKLFF. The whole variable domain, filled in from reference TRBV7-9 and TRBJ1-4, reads DTGVSQNPRHKITKRGQNVTFRCDPISEHNRLYWYRQTLGQGPEFLTYFQNEAQLEKSRLLSDRFSAERPKGSFSTLEIQRTEQGDSAMYLCASSVQGSSEKLFFGSGTQLSVL.

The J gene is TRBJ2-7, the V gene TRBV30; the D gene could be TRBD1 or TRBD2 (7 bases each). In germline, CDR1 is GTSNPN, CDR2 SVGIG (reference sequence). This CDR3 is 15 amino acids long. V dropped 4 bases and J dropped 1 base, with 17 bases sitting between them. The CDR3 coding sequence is TGTGCCTGGACTCGCACAGGGGAGGGATCCTACGAGCAGTACTTC. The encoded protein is CAWTRTGEGSYEQYF.

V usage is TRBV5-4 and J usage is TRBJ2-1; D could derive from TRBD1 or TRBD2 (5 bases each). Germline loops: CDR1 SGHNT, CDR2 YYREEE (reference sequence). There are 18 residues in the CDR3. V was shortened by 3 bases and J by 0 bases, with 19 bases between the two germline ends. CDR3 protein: CASSWDLNWGSSYNEQFF. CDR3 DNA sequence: TGTGCCAGCAGCTGGGACCTTAATTGGGGGTCCTCCTACAATGAGCAGTTCTTC.

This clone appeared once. The CDR3 region is CASSPSRGPSVYEQYF. The CDR3 coding sequence is TGTGCCAGCAGCCCGTCTCGGGGTCCTTCCGTCTACGAGCAGTACTTC. The rearrangement links TRBV27 to TRBJ2-7, with a weak D call TRBD2 (5 bases). The CDR3 extends over 16 amino acids. Germline V gene data show CDR1 as MNHEY and CDR2 as SMNVEV (reference sequence). V lost 6 bases and J lost 3, with 21 bases in between.

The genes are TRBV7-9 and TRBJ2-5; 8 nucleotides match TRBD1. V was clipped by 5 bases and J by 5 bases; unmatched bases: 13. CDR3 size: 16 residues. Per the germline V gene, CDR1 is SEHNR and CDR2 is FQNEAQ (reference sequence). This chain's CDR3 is CASSIHSGGLGETQYF. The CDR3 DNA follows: TGTGCCAGCAGCATACATTCAGGGGGCCTGGGGGAGACCCAGTACTTC.

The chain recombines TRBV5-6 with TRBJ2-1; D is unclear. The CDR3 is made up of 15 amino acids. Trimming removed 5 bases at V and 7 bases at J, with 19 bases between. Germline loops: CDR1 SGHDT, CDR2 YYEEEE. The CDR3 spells CASRLEANSYNEQFF. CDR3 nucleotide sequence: TGTGCCAGCAGACTTGAGGCCAATTCTTATAATGAGCAGTTCTTC.

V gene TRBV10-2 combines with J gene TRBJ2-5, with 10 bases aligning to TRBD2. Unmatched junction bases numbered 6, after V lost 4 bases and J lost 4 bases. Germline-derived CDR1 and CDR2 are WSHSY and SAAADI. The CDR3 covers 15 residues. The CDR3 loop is CASSALLAGTETQYF. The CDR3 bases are TGCGCCAGCAGTGCCCTACTAGCGGGAACAGAGACCCAGTACTTC.

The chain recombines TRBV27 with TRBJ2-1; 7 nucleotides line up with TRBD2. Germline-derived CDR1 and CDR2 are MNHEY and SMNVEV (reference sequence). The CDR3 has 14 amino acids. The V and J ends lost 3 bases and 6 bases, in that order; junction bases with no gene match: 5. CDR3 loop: CASSFRAGLNEQFF. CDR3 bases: TGTGCCAGCAGTTTCAGAGCGGGGCTCAATGAGCAGTTCTTC.

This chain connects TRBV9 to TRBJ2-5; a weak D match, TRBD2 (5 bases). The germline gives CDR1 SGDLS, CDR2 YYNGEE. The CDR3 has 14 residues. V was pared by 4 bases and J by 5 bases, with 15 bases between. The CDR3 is CASSPSGSRETQYF. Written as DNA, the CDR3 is TGTGCCAGCAGCCCTAGTGGGAGCAGGGAGACCCAGTACTTC.

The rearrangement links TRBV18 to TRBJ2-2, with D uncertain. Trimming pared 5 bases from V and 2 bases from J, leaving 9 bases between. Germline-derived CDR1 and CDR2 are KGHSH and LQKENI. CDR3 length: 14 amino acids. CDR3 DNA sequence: TGTGCCAGCTCAAGAGAGGCTAACACCGGGGAGCTGTTTTTT. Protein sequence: CASSREANTGELFF.

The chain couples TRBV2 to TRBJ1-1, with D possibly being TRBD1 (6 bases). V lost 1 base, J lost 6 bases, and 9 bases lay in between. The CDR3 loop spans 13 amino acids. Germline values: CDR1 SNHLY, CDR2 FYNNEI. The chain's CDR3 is CASSEEGVAEAFF. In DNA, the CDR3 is TGTGCCAGCAGTGAAGAGGGGGTGGCTGAAGCTTTCTTT.

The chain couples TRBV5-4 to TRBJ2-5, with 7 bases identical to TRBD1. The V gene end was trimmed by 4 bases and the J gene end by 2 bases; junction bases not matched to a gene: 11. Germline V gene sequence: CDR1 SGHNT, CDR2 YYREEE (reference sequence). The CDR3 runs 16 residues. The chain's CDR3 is CASSLWDRSLQETQYF. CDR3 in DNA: TGTGCCAGCAGCCTTTGGGACAGATCTTTACAAGAGACCCAGTACTTC.